This is a list of T cell receptor beta chains from one sample in a study of cytomegalovirus exposure and HLA in healthy donors. The data were produced by immunoSEQ multiplex PCR, yet TCRdb's version contains in-frame clones alone and is incomplete. This sample yields over 100,000 clones, of which roughly three quarters are seen a single time; 8% to 10% belongs to the top ten. Input material: PBMCs. The origin of the receptors is a male donor in good health and CMV-seropositive. CDR3s include the opening cysteine and the closing phenylalanine or tryptophan. The order of the fields is J gene, V gene, clone size, CDR3 length, D gene, CDR3 protein, CDR3 DNA. D genes are given only for firm matches. Clone size is stated in some rows and not others, as once, few, many or a class when expanded.

J: TRBJ1-1; V: TRBV19; size: .; length: 16; D: .; CDR3: CASSNHWGRLNTEAFF; DNA: TGTGCCAGTAGTAATCACTGGGGGCGATTGAACACTGAAGCTTTCTTT
J: TRBJ2-1; V: TRBV19; size: .; length: 13; D: .; CDR3: CASSQQGGREQFF; DNA: TGTGCCAGTAGTCAGCAGGGGGGCCGTGAGCAGTTCTTC
J: TRBJ1-5; V: TRBV19; size: .; length: 16; D: .; CDR3: CASSLGRDRANQPQHF; DNA: TGTGCCAGTAGTCTTGGGAGGGATAGGGCCAATCAGCCCCAGCATTTT
J: TRBJ2-2; V: TRBV29-1; size: .; length: 16; D: TRBD1; CDR3: CSVEGTGGAGAGELFF; DNA: TGCAGCGTTGAAGGGACAGGGGGCGCGGGGGCCGGGGAGCTGTTTTTT
J: TRBJ2-2; V: TRBV5-4; size: .; length: 16; D: TRBD1; CDR3: CASSFPDRVGTGELFF; DNA: TGTGCCAGCAGCTTTCCGGACAGGGTCGGCACCGGGGAGCTGTTTTTT
J: TRBJ1-2; V: TRBV4-3; size: few; length: 14; D: .; CDR3: CASSQDRDMGGYTF; DNA: TGCGCCAGCAGCCAAGATAGGGACATGGGGGGCTACACCTTC
J: TRBJ2-5; V: TRBV4-1; size: once; length: 18; D: TRBD2; CDR3: CASRPRASGLREGETQYF; DNA: TGCGCCAGCAGACCCCGGGCTAGCGGCCTTAGGGAGGGAGAGACCCAGTACTTC
J: TRBJ2-3; V: TRBV5-6; size: .; length: 16; D: TRBD2; CDR3: CASSGRLADYTDTQYF; DNA: TGTGCCAGCAGCGGGCGACTAGCGGACTACACAGATACGCAGTATTTT
J: TRBJ2-7; V: TRBV7-8; size: .; length: 14; D: .; CDR3: CASSLSTFDYEQYF; DNA: TGTGCCAGCAGCTTAAGCACCTTTGACTACGAGCAGTACTTC
J: TRBJ2-3; V: TRBV12-5; size: .; length: 16; D: .; CDR3: CASGLVEGDSTDTQYF; DNA: TGTGCTAGTGGTTTGGTGGAGGGCGACAGCACAGATACGCAGTATTTT
J: TRBJ2-5; V: TRBV28; size: .; length: 14; D: .; CDR3: CASSLNYPGLTQYF; DNA: TGTGCCAGCAGTTTGAACTACCCCGGGTTGACCCAGTACTTC